This T cell receptor beta chain was sequenced in a study of T cell repertoires in cytomegalovirus infection. Study-wide background: Use of recently identified HLA-C-restricted and well-studied HLA-B-restricted CMV epitopes was part of the study. In public TCR beta signatures, there were indications of both CMV infection and matching HLA type.

TCRdb independently ran MiXCR on the reads; one entry per CDR3 protein. Of 800,000 to 950,000 distinct CDR3 sequences listed, about 30% are singletons. This clonotype has at least ten counts. As yet, its antigen is unknown. Overall study results and limits: HLA-C-restricted TCR beta clonotypes specific for CMV led the ex vivo response. Identification of carriers of CMV plus the relevant HLA was achieved through cumulative public TCR beta family frequency.

This CDR3 comprises 14 residues. With 3 bases removed from V and 4 bases from J, the gap between germline ends came to 12 bases. The J gene is TRBJ2-5, the V gene TRBV12-3 or TRBV12-4; D might be TRBD1 (6 bases). The source material was cultured CD8+ T cells from PBMCs, sampled from culture after CMV antigen stimulation. The TCR sequence derives from a human donor in good health (CMV status not recorded). Some clones in this sample may be carry-over from other donors' samples. CDR3 in amino acids: CASSLRGSRETQYF. Here the CDR3 DNA reads TGTGCCAGCAGTTTGAGGGGGAGTCGAGAGACCCAGTACTTC.